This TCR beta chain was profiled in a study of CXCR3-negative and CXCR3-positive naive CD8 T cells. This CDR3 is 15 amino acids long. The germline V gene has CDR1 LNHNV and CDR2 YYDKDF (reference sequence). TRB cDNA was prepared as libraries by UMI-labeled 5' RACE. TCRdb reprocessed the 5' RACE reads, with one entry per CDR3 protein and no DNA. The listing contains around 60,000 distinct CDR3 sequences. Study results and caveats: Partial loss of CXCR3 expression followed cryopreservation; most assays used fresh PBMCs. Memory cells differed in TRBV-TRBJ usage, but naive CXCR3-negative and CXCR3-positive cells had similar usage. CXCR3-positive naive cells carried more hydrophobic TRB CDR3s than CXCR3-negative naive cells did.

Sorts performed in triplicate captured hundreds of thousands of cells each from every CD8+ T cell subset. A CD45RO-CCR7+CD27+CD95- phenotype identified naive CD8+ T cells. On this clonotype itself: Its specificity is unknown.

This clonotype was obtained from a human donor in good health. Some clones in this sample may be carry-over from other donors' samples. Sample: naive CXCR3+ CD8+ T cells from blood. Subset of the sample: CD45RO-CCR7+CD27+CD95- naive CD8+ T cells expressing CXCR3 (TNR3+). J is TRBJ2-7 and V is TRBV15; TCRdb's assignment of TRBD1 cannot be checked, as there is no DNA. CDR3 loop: CATSRRQGPAYEQYF.